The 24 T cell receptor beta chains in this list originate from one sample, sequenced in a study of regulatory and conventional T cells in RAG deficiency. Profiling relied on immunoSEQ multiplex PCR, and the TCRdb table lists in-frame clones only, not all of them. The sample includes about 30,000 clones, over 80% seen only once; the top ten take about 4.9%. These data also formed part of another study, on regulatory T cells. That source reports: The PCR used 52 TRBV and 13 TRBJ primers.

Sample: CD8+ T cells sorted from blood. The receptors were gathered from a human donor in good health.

The chain's CDR3 is CASSPAAGSYNEQFF. DNA of the CDR3: TGTGCCAGCAGCCCAGCGGCAGGGAGCTACAATGAGCAGTTCTTC. V is TRBV11-2 and J is TRBJ2-1, with D possibly called TRBD1 or TRBD2 (5 bases each). The CDR3 runs to 15 residues. V was shortened by 5 bases and J by 3 bases, with 14 bases between the two germline ends. The germline V gene has CDR1 SGHAT and CDR2 FQNNGV. Supplemented by reference TRBV11-2 and TRBJ2-1, the full variable domain reads EAGVAQSPRYKIIEKRQSVAFWCNPISGHATLYWYQQILGQGPKLLIQFQNNGVVDDSQLPKDRFSAERLKGVDSTLKIQPAKLEDSAVYLCASSPAAGSYNEQFFGPGTRLTVL.

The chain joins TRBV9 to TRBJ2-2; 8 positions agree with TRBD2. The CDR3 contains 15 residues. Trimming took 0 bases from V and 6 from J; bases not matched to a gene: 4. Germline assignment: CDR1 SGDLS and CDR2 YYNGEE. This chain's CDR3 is CASSVVREGPGELFF. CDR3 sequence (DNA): TGTGCCAGCAGCGTAGTCCGGGAGGGCCCCGGGGAGCTGTTTTTT. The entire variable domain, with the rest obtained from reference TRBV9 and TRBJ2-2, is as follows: DSGVTQTPKHLITATGQRVTLRCSPRSGDLSVYWYQQSLDQGLQFLIQYYNGEERAKGNILERFSAQQFPDLHSELNLSSLELGDSALYFCASSVVREGPGELFFGEGSRLTVL.

The CDR3 region is CASSLAGDGEQYF. DNA for the CDR3: TGCGCCAGCTCTTTAGCGGGAGATGGTGAGCAGTACTTC. V usage is TRBV10-1 and J usage is TRBJ2-7; 9 bases are a match to TRBD2. Germline trimming cut 8 bases from V and 7 bases from J; bases unmatched to any gene: 9. Germline CDR1 reads WNHNN; CDR2 reads SYGVQD (reference sequence). The CDR3 extends over 13 amino acids.

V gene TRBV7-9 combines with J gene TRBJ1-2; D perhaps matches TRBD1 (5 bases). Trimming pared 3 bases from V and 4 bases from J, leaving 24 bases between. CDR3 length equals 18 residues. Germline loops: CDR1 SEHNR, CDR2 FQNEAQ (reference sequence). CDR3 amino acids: CASSFGDLVSHPSYGYTF. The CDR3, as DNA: TGTGCCAGCAGCTTCGGGGACCTCGTCTCCCACCCCAGCTATGGCTACACCTTC.

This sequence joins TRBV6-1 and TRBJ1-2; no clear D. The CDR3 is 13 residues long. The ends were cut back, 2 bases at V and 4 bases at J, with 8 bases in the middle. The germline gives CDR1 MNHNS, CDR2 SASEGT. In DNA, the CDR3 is TGTGCCAGCAGTGAAATACAGCGCTATGGCTACACCTTC. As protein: CASSEIQRYGYTF.

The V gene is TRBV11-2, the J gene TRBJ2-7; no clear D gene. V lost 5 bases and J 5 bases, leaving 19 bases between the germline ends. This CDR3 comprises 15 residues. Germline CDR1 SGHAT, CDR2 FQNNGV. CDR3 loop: CASSRPDKAVDEQYF. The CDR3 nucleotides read TGTGCCAGCAGCCGACCTGACAAGGCGGTCGACGAGCAGTACTTC.

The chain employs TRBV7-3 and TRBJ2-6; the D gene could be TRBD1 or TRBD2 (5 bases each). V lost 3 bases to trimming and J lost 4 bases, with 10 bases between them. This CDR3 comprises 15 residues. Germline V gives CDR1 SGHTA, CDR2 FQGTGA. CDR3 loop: CASSFDGAGANVLTF. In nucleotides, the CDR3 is TGTGCCAGCAGCTTTGACGGGGCAGGGGCCAACGTCCTGACTTTC.

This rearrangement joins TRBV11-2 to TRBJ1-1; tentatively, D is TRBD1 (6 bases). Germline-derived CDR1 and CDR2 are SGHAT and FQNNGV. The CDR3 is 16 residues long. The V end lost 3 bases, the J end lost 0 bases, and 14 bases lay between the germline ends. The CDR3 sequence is CASSFDFRTVNTEAFF. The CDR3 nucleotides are TGTGCCAGCAGCTTCGATTTTAGGACAGTGAACACTGAAGCTTTCTTT. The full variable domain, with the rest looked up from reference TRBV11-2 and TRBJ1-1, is EAGVAQSPRYKIIEKRQSVAFWCNPISGHATLYWYQQILGQGPKLLIQFQNNGVVDDSQLPKDRFSAERLKGVDSTLKIQPAKLEDSAVYLCASSFDFRTVNTEAFFGQGTRLTVV.

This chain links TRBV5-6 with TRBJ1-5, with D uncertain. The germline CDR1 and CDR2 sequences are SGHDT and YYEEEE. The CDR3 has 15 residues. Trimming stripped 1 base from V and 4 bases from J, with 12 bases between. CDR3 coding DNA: TGTGCCAGCAGCTTGCTTCCGGACGGGAATCAGCCCCAGCATTTT. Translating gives CASSLLPDGNQPQHF.

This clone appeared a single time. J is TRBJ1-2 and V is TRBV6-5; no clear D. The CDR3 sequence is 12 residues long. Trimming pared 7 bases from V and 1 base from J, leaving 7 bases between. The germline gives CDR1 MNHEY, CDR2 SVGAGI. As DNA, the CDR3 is TGTGCCAGCAACGGCGGTAACTATGGCTACACCTTC. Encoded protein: CASNGGNYGYTF.

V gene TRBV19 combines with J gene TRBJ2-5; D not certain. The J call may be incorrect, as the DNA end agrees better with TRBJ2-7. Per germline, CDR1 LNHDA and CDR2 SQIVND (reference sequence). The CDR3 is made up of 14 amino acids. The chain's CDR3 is CASSKEGASHEQYF. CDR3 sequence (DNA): TGTGCCAGTAGTAAGGAAGGAGCGAGCCACGAGCAGTACTTC.

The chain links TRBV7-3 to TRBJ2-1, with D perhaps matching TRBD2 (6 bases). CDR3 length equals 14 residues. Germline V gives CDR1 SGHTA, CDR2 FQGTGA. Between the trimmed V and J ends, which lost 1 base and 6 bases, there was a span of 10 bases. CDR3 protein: CASSLSGNPNEQFF. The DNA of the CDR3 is TGTGCCAGCAGCTTAAGCGGGAACCCCAATGAGCAGTTCTTC.

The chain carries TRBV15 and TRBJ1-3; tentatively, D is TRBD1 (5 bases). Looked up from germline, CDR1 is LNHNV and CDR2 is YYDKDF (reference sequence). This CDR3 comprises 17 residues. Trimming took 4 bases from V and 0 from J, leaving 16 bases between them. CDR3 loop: CATSITGTASSGNTIYF. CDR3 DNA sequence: TGTGCCACCAGCATTACCGGGACCGCCAGCTCTGGAAACACCATATATTTT.

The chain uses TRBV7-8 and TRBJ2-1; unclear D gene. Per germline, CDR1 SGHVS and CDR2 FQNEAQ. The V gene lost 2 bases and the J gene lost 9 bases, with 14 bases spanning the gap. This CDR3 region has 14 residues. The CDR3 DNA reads TGTGCCAGCAGCTTAAGGTCGGGTGCAGGTGAGCAGTTCTTC. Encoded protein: CASSLRSGAGEQFF.

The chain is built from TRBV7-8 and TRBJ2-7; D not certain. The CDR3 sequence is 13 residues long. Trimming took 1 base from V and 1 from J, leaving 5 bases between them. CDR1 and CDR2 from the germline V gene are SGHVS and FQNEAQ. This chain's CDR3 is CASSLGRSYEQYF. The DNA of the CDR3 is TGTGCCAGCAGCTTAGGGCGGTCCTACGAGCAGTACTTC.

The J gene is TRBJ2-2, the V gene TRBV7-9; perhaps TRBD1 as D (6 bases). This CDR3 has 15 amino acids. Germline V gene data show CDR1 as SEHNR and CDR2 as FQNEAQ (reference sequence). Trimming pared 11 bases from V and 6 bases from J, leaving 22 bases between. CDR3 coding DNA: TGTGCCGGGGCTCCAATAAACAGGGAACCCGGGGAGCTGTTTTTT. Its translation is CAGAPINREPGELFF.

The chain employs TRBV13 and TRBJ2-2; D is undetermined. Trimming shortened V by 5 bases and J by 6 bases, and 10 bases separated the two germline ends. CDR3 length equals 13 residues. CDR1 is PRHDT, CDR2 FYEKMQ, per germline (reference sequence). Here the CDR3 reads CASSEEVPGELFF. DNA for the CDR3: TGTGCCAGCAGCGAAGAGGTCCCCGGGGAGCTGTTTTTT.

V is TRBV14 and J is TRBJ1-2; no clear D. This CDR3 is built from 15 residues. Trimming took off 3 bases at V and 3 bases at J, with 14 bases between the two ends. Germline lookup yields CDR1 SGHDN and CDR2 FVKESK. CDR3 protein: CASSQLQTSDYGYTF. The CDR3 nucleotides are TGTGCCAGCAGCCAGTTGCAGACAAGTGACTATGGCTACACCTTC.

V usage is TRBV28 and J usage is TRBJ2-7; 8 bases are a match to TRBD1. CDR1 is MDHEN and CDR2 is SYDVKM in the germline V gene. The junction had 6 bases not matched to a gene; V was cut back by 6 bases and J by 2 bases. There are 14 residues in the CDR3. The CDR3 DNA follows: TGTGCCAGCAGGTGGACAGGGTTGACCTACGAGCAGTACTTC. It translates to CASRWTGLTYEQYF.

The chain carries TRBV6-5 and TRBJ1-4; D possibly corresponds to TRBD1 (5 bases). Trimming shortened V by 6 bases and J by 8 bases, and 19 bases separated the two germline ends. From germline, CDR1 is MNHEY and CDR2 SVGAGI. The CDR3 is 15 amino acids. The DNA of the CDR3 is TGTGCCAGCAGAACCCTTGACGGGGGAGGGGAAAAACTGTTTTTT. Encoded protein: CASRTLDGGGEKLFF.

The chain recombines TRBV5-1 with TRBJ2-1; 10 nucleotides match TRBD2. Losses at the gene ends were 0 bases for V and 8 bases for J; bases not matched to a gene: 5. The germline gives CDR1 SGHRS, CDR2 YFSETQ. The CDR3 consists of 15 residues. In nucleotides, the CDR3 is TGCGCCAGCAGCTTGGCAAGCGGGGGGGCCGATGAGCAGTTCTTC. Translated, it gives CASSLASGGADEQFF.

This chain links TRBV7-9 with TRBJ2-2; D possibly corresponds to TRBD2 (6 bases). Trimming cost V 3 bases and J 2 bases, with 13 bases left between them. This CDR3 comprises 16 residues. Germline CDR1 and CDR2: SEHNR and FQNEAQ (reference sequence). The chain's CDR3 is CASSFQAGINTGELFF. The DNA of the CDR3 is TGTGCCAGCAGCTTTCAGGCGGGAATAAACACCGGGGAGCTGTTTTTT.

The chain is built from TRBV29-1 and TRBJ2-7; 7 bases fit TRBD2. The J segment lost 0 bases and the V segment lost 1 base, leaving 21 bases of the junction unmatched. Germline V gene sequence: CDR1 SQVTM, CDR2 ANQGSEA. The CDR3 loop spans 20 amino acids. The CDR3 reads CSVEGIRGDYASAGSYEQYF. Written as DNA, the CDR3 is TGCAGCGTTGAAGGGATCCGGGGGGACTACGCGTCGGCGGGCTCCTACGAGCAGTACTTC.

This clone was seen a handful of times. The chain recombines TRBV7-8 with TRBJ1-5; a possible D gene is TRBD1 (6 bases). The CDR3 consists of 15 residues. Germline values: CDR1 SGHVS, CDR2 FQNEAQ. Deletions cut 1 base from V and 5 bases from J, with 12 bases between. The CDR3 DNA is TGTGCCAGCAGCTTAGGTGCAGGGGAGTATCAGCCCCAGCATTTT. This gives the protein CASSLGAGEYQPQHF.